This T cell receptor (beta chain) was captured in a study of shared clonotypes between healthy human individuals. The germline V gene has CDR1 KGHSH and CDR2 LQKENI. With 2 bases removed from V and 0 bases from J, the gap between germline ends came to 8 bases. The CDR3 loop spans 14 amino acids. This clone was counted once. Other DNA variants within this sample encode the same CDR3. TCRdb's table, derived via immunoSEQ multiplex PCR, lists solely in-frame clones and lacks some. The table shows millions of clones, with approximately 90% occurring only once. This sequence was found in a man younger than 30 in good health. The gene calls are TRBV18 and TRBJ2-7; D ambiguous. The sample comprised naive CD4+ T cells sorted from blood. Subset described: CD45RA+ positively selected. The CDR3 region is CASSPGPSSYEQYF. The DNA for the CDR3 is TGTGCCAGCTCACCAGGGCCGAGCTCCTACGAGCAGTACTTC.